This is a list of T cell receptor beta chains from one sample in a study of T cells in Graves' hyperthyroidism and ophthalmopathy. From the multiplex PCR reads, TCRdb called clonotypes with MiXCR, one entry per CDR3 protein. Of about 380,000 distinct CDR3 sequences listed, less than 20% are singletons. The sample was blood. These receptors all stem from a man younger than 30 with Graves' ophthalmopathy. The CDR3 runs from the conserved cysteine through the conserved F or W. D genes are given only for firm matches. Clone sizes are given selectively: once, few, many, or a class where the clone is expanded.

>.|.|TRBV3-1|TRBJ1-1
CASSQLSGGTEAFF
TGTGCCAGCAGCCAATTATCAGGAGGCACTGAAGCTTTCTTT
>many|TRBD2|TRBV7-8|TRBJ2-1
CASSKGLAGGSLFVEQFF
TGTGCCAGCAGCAAAGGACTAGCGGGGGGCTCTCTTTTCGTTGAGCAGTTCTTC
>.|.|TRBV6-1|TRBJ1-1
CASSELRVTPVRAFF
TGTGCCAGCAGTGAACTTAGGGTAACCCCTGTTCGGGCTTTCTTT
>many|TRBD1|TRBV20-1|TRBJ2-1
CSARISYGRLGGLGEQFF
TGCAGTGCTAGGATCTCTTATGGGCGGCTAGGGGGCTTGGGGGAGCAGTTCTTC
>.|.|TRBV9|TRBJ2-5
CASSVSRHLGETQYF
TGTGCCAGCAGCGTATCCCGACACCTCGGAGAGACCCAGTACTTC
>.|TRBD2|TRBV11-3|TRBJ2-3
CASSSRLAGGGDTQYF
TGTGCCAGCAGCTCGCGACTAGCGGGAGGCGGAGATACGCAGTATTTT
>few|.|TRBV7-9|TRBJ2-7
CASSKTPAYEQYF
TGTGCCAGCAGCAAGACCCCAGCCTACGAGCAGTACTTC
>many|.|TRBV6-1|TRBJ1-5
CASSERTARSNQPQHF
TGTGCCAGCAGTGAGCGGACGGCCCGTAGCAATCAGCCCCAGCATTTT
>.|TRBD2|TRBV9|TRBJ2-5
CASSLTRGGLETQYF
TGTGCCAGCAGCCTTACTCGCGGGGGGTTGGAGACCCAGTACTTC
>.|.|TRBV4-1|TRBJ1-2
CASSQDRGLVYGYTF
TGCGCCAGCAGCCAAGATCGCGGGTTGGTCTATGGCTACACCTTC
>many|.|TRBV7-8|TRBJ1-1
CASSSWPNTEAFF
TGTGCCAGCAGCTCTTGGCCGAACACTGAAGCTTTCTTT
>many|TRBD1|TRBV27|TRBJ1-6
CASSFRTGYNSPLHF
TGTGCCAGCAGTTTCAGGACAGGGTATAATTCACCCCTCCACTTT
>.|.|TRBV28|TRBJ1-3
CASTIPRFGNTIYF
TGTGCCAGCACCATTCCGCGGTTCGGAAACACCATATATTTT
>few|TRBD1|TRBV5-1|TRBJ1-6
CASSNPEGAMSPLHF
TGTGCCAGCAGCAATCCGGAGGGGGCGATGTCACCCCTCCACTTT
>few|TRBD1|TRBV4-1|TRBJ2-5
CASSRTPYRDRTQETQYF
TGCGCCAGCAGCCGCACACCCTACCGGGACAGGACTCAAGAGACCCAGTACTTC
>.|.|TRBV28|TRBJ1-2
CASSLKGDLLEGYTF
TGTGCCAGCAGTTTAAAGGGGGACCTTCTGGAGGGCTACACCTTC
>many|TRBD1|TRBV11-1|TRBJ2-7
CASGQGGTSYEQYF
TGTGCCAGCGGACAGGGGGGGACGTCCTACGAGCAGTACTTC
>.|.|TRBV20-1|TRBJ2-7
CSARDPLALDYEQYF
TGCAGTGCTAGAGATCCCCTAGCGTTGGACTACGAGCAGTACTTC
>many|.|TRBV11-2|TRBJ1-2
CASSFGGVYGYTF
TGTGCCAGCAGCTTCGGGGGGGTCTATGGCTACACCTTC
>.|.|TRBV10-3|TRBJ2-7
CAISDSADSYEQYF
TGTGCCATCAGTGATTCGGCAGACTCCTACGAGCAGTACTTC
>many|TRBD1|TRBV28|TRBJ2-1
CASSTHRDSLNEQFF
TGTGCCAGCAGTACACACCGGGACAGCCTTAATGAGCAGTTCTTC
>many|.|TRBV11-2|TRBJ1-5
CASSKGSHSNQPQHF
TGTGCCAGCAGTAAGGGGTCCCATAGCAATCAGCCCCAGCATTTT
>.|.|TRBV20-1|TRBJ1-5
CSAPDGFSNQPQHF
TGCAGTGCTCCCGACGGGTTTAGCAATCAGCCCCAGCATTTT
>many|.|TRBV20-1|TRBJ1-1
CSARTELSNTEAFF
TGCAGTGCTAGAACTGAACTCTCGAACACTGAAGCTTTCTTT
>few|.|TRBV19|TRBJ1-5
CASRQTGSGGNQPQHF
TGTGCCAGTAGACAAACAGGGTCGGGAGGCAATCAGCCCCAGCATTTT
>few|.|TRBV6-1|TRBJ2-7
CASGEWREPLYEQYF
TGTGCCAGCGGAGAGTGGCGGGAACCACTCTACGAGCAGTACTTC
>many|TRBD2|TRBV5-1|TRBJ2-7
CASSRGGSGNEQYF
TGCGCCAGCAGCCGGGGGGGCAGCGGTAACGAGCAGTACTTC
>few|.|TRBV18|TRBJ2-2
CASSPEEPNTGELFF
TGTGCCAGCTCACCAGAGGAGCCGAACACCGGGGAGCTGTTTTTT
>many|.|TRBV3-1|TRBJ1-4
CASSPNEIWGEKLFF
TGTGCCAGCAGCCCCAACGAGATATGGGGTGAAAAACTGTTTTTT
>many|.|TRBV28|TRBJ2-7
CASSLHEEQYF
TGTGCCAGCAGTTTGCACGAAGAGCAGTACTTC
>.|TRBD1|TRBV29-1|TRBJ1-2
CSVDRGQGNYGYTF
TGCAGCGTTGATAGGGGACAGGGAAACTATGGCTACACCTTC
>many|.|TRBV27|TRBJ2-7
CASSLSVQGPSYEQYF
TGTGCCAGCAGTTTAAGTGTGCAGGGACCTTCCTACGAGCAGTACTTC
>.|TRBD1|TRBV27|TRBJ2-5
CASSFGTGPSQETQYF
TGTGCCAGCAGTTTCGGGACAGGTCCCTCCCAAGAGACCCAGTACTTC
>many|.|TRBV27|TRBJ2-7
CATWDGNYEQYF
TGTGCCACATGGGACGGGAACTACGAGCAGTACTTC